This T cell receptor (beta chain) comes out of a study of cytotoxic CD8 clonotypes in ibrutinib-treated CLL. TCRdb's table, derived via immunoSEQ multiplex PCR, lists solely in-frame clones and lacks some. This table has 20,000 to 30,000 clones, 55% to 75% appearing once. V lost 1 base and J lost 5, with 6 bases in between. Germline V lookup: CDR1 SGHTA, CDR2 FQGNSA. This CDR3 region has 13 residues. The sequencing here drew on PBMCs, taken after 12 months of ibrutinib treatment. The chain links TRBV7-2 to TRBJ1-5; tentatively, D is TRBD1 (6 bases). The clonotype originates from a human donor with chronic lymphocytic leukemia. The CDR3 DNA reads TGTGCCAGCAGCTTAGACAGGGATCAGCCCCAGCATTTT. As protein: CASSLDRDQPQHF. The whole variable domain, filled in from reference TRBV7-2 and TRBJ1-5, reads GAGVSQSPSNKVTEKGKDVELRCDPISGHTALYWYRQSLGQGLEFLIYFQGNSAPDKSGLPSDRFSAERTGGSVSTLTIQRTQQEDSAVYLCASSLDRDQPQHFGDGTRLSIL.